The clone carrying this TCR beta chain was picked up one time. Its cognate antigen is unknown. The sort gate was single viable CD3+CD4+CD8-CD45RO+ cells for memory CD4+ T cells. This sample stems from a study of memory CD4+ T cells and cytomegalovirus serostatus. For the study at large: Healthy Belgian adult donors included about nine CMV-positive and some 24 CMV-negative people.

Findings and caveats of the study: About two fifths of the roughly 160 known CMV-associated TCRbeta sequences appeared in CD4+ memory.

Profiled with immunoSEQ multiplex PCR; TCRdb holds only in-frame clones, not every one. Of approximately 61,000 clones listed, roughly 80% are singletons. The CDR3 runs to 12 residues. The V gene lost 7 bases and the J gene lost 3 bases, with 10 bases spanning the gap. CDR1 MNHNS and CDR2 SASEGT come from the germline V gene. The sample was memory CD4+ T cells from blood. The clonotype originates from an adult in good health and CMV-seronegative. Some clones in this sample may be carry-over from other donors' samples. The chain has TRBV6-1 and TRBJ2-7, with D unresolved. The CDR3 DNA is TGTGCCAGCAACAAAGTTAACTACGAGCAGTACTTC. Protein product: CASNKVNYEQYF.